The T cell receptor beta chain described here comes from a study of shared clonotypes between healthy human individuals. Whole-study findings and limits: With a handful of donors compared, around 5% of naive CD4 clonotypes were shared.

Of note for this clone: Its specificity is unknown.

Sequenced by immunoSEQ multiplex PCR; TCRdb stores in-frame clones only, minus some. Here the sample spans approximately 2,200,000 clones, under 95% being singletons. Naive CD8 cells were CD45RO-negative, positively selected for CCR7, excluding terminally differentiated effector memory CD45RA+ cells. The clonotype was recovered from a man aged 18-30 years in good health. Some clones in this sample may be carry-over from other donors' samples. The specimen sequenced was naive CD8+ T cells from PBMCs.

CDR3 in DNA: TGTGCCAGCAGCCCCGCCCCAGGGGGCAATCAGCCCCAGCATTTT. This encodes CASSPAPGGNQPQHF. V gene TRBV5-6 combines with J gene TRBJ1-5; perhaps TRBD1 as D (6 bases). This CDR3 is 15 amino acids long. Trimming left V 4 bases short and J 2 bases short, with 13 bases between. The germline V gene has CDR1 SGHDT and CDR2 YYEEEE.